This entry features one T cell receptor (beta chain) sequence. The germline CDR1 and CDR2 sequences are MNHNY and SVGAGI (reference sequence). The V gene end was trimmed by 6 bases and the J gene end by 5 bases; junction bases not matched to a gene: 6. This CDR3 contains 14 residues. Sequencing was performed with immunoSEQ multiplex PCR; in TCRdb, only in-frame clones are kept and a portion is missing. The data hold about 74,000 clones, with approximately 85% observed a single time. The record originates from a study of blood T cell repertoires in COVID-19. Study-wide background: In each case, the material was cDNA or gDNA derived from T cells, B-cell-depleted T cells, or PBMCs.

Sequenced material: peripheral blood. The V and J genes are TRBV6-6 and TRBJ1-2; TRBD1 aligns across 10 bases. This TCR came from a man aged 45-60 years with acute or convalescent COVID-19. Here the CDR3 reads CASRSGTGAYGYTF. Written as DNA, the CDR3 is TGTGCCAGCAGATCCGGGACAGGGGCTTATGGCTACACCTTC.